Listed below are T cell receptor beta chains from one sample, sequenced in a study of cytomegalovirus exposure and HLA in healthy donors. TCRdb's copy holds only in-frame clones and misses some; the assay was immunoSEQ multiplex PCR. The repertoire holds 100,000 or so clones, with about 74% as singletons. The sequenced sample was PBMCs. The origin of the receptors is a male donor in good health and CMV-seropositive. Each CDR3 is given with its conserved first and last residue. The D gene is left open where the match is weak. Clone size, where shown, is once, few, many, or a class for clones that have expanded.

abundance,d_gene,v_gene,j_gene,CDR3aa,CDR3nt
few,TRBD1,TRBV28,TRBJ1-2,CASYFGDRDYGYTF,TGTGCCAGTTATTTTGGGGACAGGGACTATGGCTACACCTTC
NA,NA,TRBV4-3,TRBJ2-5,CASSQDSGRETQYF,TGCGCCAGCAGCCAAGATTCGGGAAGGGAGACCCAGTACTTC
NA,TRBD2,TRBV27,TRBJ2-1,CASNSWTSVDNEQFF,TGTGCCAGCAATTCCTGGACTAGCGTTGACAATGAGCAGTTCTTC
NA,NA,TRBV9,TRBJ2-5,CASSVAGEETQYF,TGTGCCAGCAGCGTAGCAGGGGAAGAGACCCAGTACTTC
NA,TRBD2,TRBV5-1,TRBJ2-7,CASSLSGSTTYEQYF,TGCGCCAGCAGCCTCAGCGGGAGTACGACCTACGAGCAGTACTTC
few,NA,TRBV14,TRBJ2-1,CASSQDWQGTYEQFF,TGTGCCAGCAGCCAAGATTGGCAGGGCACCTATGAGCAGTTCTTC
NA,TRBD1,TRBV18,TRBJ1-5,CASSPGQGRHF,TGTGCCAGCTCGCCGGGACAGGGAAGGCATTTT
NA,TRBD1,TRBV6-5,TRBJ2-7,CASSYQPGTGTSEQYF,TGTGCCAGCAGTTACCAACCAGGGACAGGGACCAGCGAGCAGTACTTC
NA,NA,TRBV7-2,TRBJ1-5,CASSRDWSQPQHF,TGTGCCAGCAGCCGGGACTGGAGCCAGCCCCAGCATTTT
NA,TRBD1,TRBV18,TRBJ1-5,CASSPGQALLGPQHF,TGTGCCAGCTCACCTGGACAGGCCCTCCTTGGGCCCCAGCATTTT
NA,NA,TRBV21-1,TRBJ1-5,CASSETNRNRGRGNQPQHF,TGTGCCAGCAGCGAAACAAACAGAAACAGGGGTCGGGGCAATCAGCCCCAGCATTTT
NA,TRBD2,TRBV11-2,TRBJ2-7,CASRGLAGAPRHEQYF,TGTGCCAGCCGGGGACTAGCGGGAGCCCCGCGGCACGAGCAGTACTTC
NA,TRBD2,TRBV28,TRBJ2-5,CASSRLAGVSGETQYF,TGTGCCAGCAGTCGGCTAGCGGGAGTGTCTGGAGAGACCCAGTACTTC
NA,NA,TRBV4-1,TRBJ1-4,CASSQDLSSGVKLFF,TGCGCCAGCAGCCAAGATCTGAGCAGCGGGGTAAAACTGTTTTTT
NA,TRBD2,TRBV10-2,TRBJ2-2,CASSEGGLGVTGELFF,TGCGCCAGCAGTGAAGGGGGACTAGGGGTCACCGGGGAGCTGTTTTTT
NA,TRBD2,TRBV11-2,TRBJ2-2,CASSLGAGGSGTGELFF,TGTGCCAGCAGCTTAGGAGCGGGAGGGAGTGGGACCGGGGAGCTGTTTTTT
NA,TRBD2,TRBV28,TRBJ2-5,CASVSYGTSHWTQYF,TGTGCCAGCGTGTCCTATGGGACTAGTCATTGGACCCAGTACTTC
NA,NA,TRBV7-9,TRBJ1-4,CASSFGQGLEKLFF,TGTGCCAGCAGCTTCGGGCAGGGTTTGGAAAAACTGTTTTTT
NA,TRBD1,TRBV7-9,TRBJ2-5,CASSLRQGDQETQYF,TGTGCCAGCAGCCTCAGACAGGGGGACCAAGAGACCCAGTACTTC
once,TRBD2,TRBV4-3,TRBJ2-2,CASSQAGTSGRGVGELFF,TGCGCCAGCAGCCAAGCCGGGACTAGCGGGAGAGGGGTCGGGGAGCTGTTTTTT